Below, 27 T cell receptor beta chains from the same sample are listed, as sequenced in a study of OX40 agonist ivuxolimab in advanced cancers. TCRdb keeps only in-frame clones here, not all; method: immunoSEQ multiplex PCR. The table includes approximately 82,000 clones, 80% to 95% detected once. The sample in question was CD4+ or CD8+ T cells sorted from blood, obtained in a trial of the OX40 agonist ivuxolimab. The receptor source for this set is an adult with an advanced solid tumor such as melanoma, head and neck, liver or kidney cancer.

The rearrangement links TRBV5-1 to TRBJ2-5; perhaps TRBD1 as D (6 bases). Near its end, the DNA agrees better with TRBJ2-7, so the J call may be wrong. Germline V lookup: CDR1 SGHRS, CDR2 YFSETQ. The CDR3 runs to 15 residues. CDR3 DNA sequence: TGCGCCAGCAGCTTAGGTTCGGCCCAGGGGAACGAGCAGTACTTC. Encoded protein: CASSLGSAQGNEQYF.

The chain employs TRBV18 and TRBJ2-5; D gene uncertain. Per the germline V gene, CDR1 is KGHSH and CDR2 is LQKENI. The CDR3 consists of 12 residues. The V and J ends lost 6 bases and 1 base respectively, with 6 bases between them. This CDR3 reads CASSTAQETQYF. The DNA of the CDR3 is TGTGCCAGCTCTACGGCCCAAGAGACCCAGTACTTC. Full variable domain (missing parts from reference TRBV18 and TRBJ2-5): NAGVMQNPRHLVRRRGQEARLRCSPMKGHSHVYWYRQLPEEGLKFMVYLQKENIIDESGMPKERFSAEFPKEGPSILRIQQVVRGDSAAYFCASSTAQETQYFGPGTRLLVL.

The chain couples TRBV5-6 to TRBJ2-7, with TRBD1 identical over 12 bases. Germline V gene data show CDR1 as SGHDT and CDR2 as YYEEEE. V lost 4 bases and J lost 4; bases outside the gene matches: 6. This CDR3 comprises 15 residues. The CDR3: CASSEVGQGAYEQYF. CDR3 coding DNA: TGTGCCAGCAGCGAAGTGGGACAGGGGGCATACGAGCAGTACTTC.

The V and J genes are TRBV10-2 and TRBJ1-2, with D uncertain. This CDR3 spans 12 amino acids. Germline loops: CDR1 WSHSY, CDR2 SAAADI. V was shortened by 3 bases and J by 2 bases, with 4 bases between the two germline ends. The DNA of the CDR3 is TGCGCCAGCAGTGAAGCGAACTATGGCTACACCTTC. Amino acid sequence: CASSEANYGYTF.

The chain is built from TRBV30 and TRBJ1-5; D is unresolved. V was pared by 0 bases and J by 1 base, with 7 bases between. Per germline, CDR1 GTSNPN and CDR2 SVGIG (reference sequence). The length of the CDR3 is 14 residues. The CDR3 DNA sequence: TGTGCCTGGAGTGTACTCGCGAGCAATCAGCCCCAGCATTTT. This translates into CAWSVLASNQPQHF.

The V and J genes are TRBV25-1 and TRBJ2-5; no reliable D call. The CDR3 sequence is 15 residues long. The V gene's germline CDR1 is MGHDK and CDR2 SYGVNS. V was clipped by 3 bases and J by 0 bases, with 11 bases between them. The DNA for the CDR3 is TGTGCCAGCAGTGAGGCACGTCGGTACCAAGAGACCCAGTACTTC. The encoded protein is CASSEARRYQETQYF.

This clone showed up just a few times. The chain employs TRBV6-1 and TRBJ2-7, with D hard to call. The germline V and J ends were trimmed by 7 bases and 2 bases, with 9 bases remaining between them. CDR3 size: 12 residues. The V gene's germline CDR1 is MNHNS and CDR2 SASEGT. The CDR3 region has the DNA TGTGCCAGCACCCTAGTGCCCTACGAGCAGTACTTC. Residues: CASTLVPYEQYF.

The J gene is TRBJ1-3, the V gene TRBV13; 9 bases map to TRBD1. The V and J ends lost 5 bases and 4 bases, in that order; junction bases with no gene match: 12. Germline CDR1 PRHDT, CDR2 FYEKMQ (reference sequence). The CDR3 loop spans 17 amino acids. The CDR3 DNA reads TGTGCCAGCAGCGAGGACAGGGGTCTTCATCGGGGAAACACCATATATTTT. It translates to CASSEDRGLHRGNTIYF.

This chain uses TRBV5-6 with TRBJ1-6; TRBD1 might be the D (6 bases). This CDR3 contains 16 residues. Germline CDR1 reads SGHDT; CDR2 reads YYEEEE. The V end lost 3 bases, the J end lost 5 bases, and 15 bases lay between the germline ends. CDR3 coding DNA: TGTGCCAGCAGCTCCTACAGGGTGATCCATAATTCACCCCTCCACTTT. Translation gives CASSSYRVIHNSPLHF.

The J gene is TRBJ2-2, the V gene TRBV7-9; D unresolved. CDR1 and CDR2 (germline): SEHNR, FQNEAQ (reference sequence). This CDR3 comprises 15 residues. Trimming shortened V by 2 bases and J by 3 bases, and 10 bases separated the two germline ends. CDR3 DNA: TGTGCCAGCAGCTTATCGGGCGCCGACACCGGGGAGCTGTTTTTT. Translated: CASSLSGADTGELFF.

The rearrangement links TRBV30 to TRBJ2-7; D not resolved. Trimming left V 7 bases short and J 1 base short, with 11 bases between. Per the germline V gene, CDR1 is GTSNPN and CDR2 is SVGIG (reference sequence). The CDR3 covers 12 residues. The chain's CDR3 is CASDISSYEQYF. In DNA, the CDR3 is TGTGCCTCTGACATCTCATCCTACGAGCAGTACTTC.

V is TRBV6-5 and J is TRBJ2-2; possibly TRBD1 for D (6 bases). There are 13 residues in the CDR3. From germline, CDR1 is MNHEY and CDR2 SVGAGI. V lost 5 bases to trimming and J lost 7 bases, with 11 bases between them. The CDR3 here is CASSTQGVGELFF. The CDR3 DNA sequence: TGTGCCAGCAGTACACAGGGTGTCGGGGAGCTGTTTTTT.

This clone was counted between two and nine times. V usage is TRBV20-1 and J usage is TRBJ1-1; D unresolved. CDR1 is DFQATT, CDR2 SNEGSKA, per germline (reference sequence). V gave up 7 bases and J gave up 13 bases, with 19 bases separating them. The CDR3 spans 11 residues. The CDR3 nucleotides read TGCAGTGTAGCTGGCCGGGGATCTCGTTTCTTT. Amino acid sequence: CSVAGRGSRFF.

V gene TRBV7-8 combines with J gene TRBJ1-1; D remains unclear. CDR3 length: 13 amino acids. Germline assignment: CDR1 SGHVS and CDR2 FQNEAQ. Trimming left V 3 bases short and J 1 base short, with 6 bases between. CDR3 bases: TGTGCCAGCAGCTTCGAGGGGAACACTGAAGCTTTCTTT. It codes for CASSFEGNTEAFF.

The rearrangement joins TRBV11-3 to TRBJ2-2, with D possibly matching TRBD2 (7 bases). The CDR3 sequence is 16 residues long. Germline V CDR1 and CDR2: SGHNT, YENEEA. The V gene lost 4 bases and the J gene lost 6 bases, with 18 bases spanning the gap. The CDR3 nucleotides read TGTGCCAGCAGCTCGGGGGGCCCACTCACCTCCGGGGAGCTGTTTTTT. It yields the protein CASSSGGPLTSGELFF.

The rearrangement links TRBV10-3 to TRBJ1-2; TRBD1 matches at 8 bases. Germline V lookup: CDR1 ENHRY, CDR2 SYGVKD. The CDR3 has 14 amino acids. Trimming removed 2 bases from V and 4 bases from J; junction bases left unmatched: 3. CDR3 sequence reads: CAISEGGTGYGYTF. In DNA form, the CDR3 reads TGTGCCATCAGTGAGGGTGGGACAGGCTATGGCTACACCTTC.

The table lists this clone with a count of one. This chain uses TRBV10-3 with TRBJ2-3; D unresolved. Trimming shortened V by 2 bases and J by 0 bases, and 0 bases separated the two germline ends. CDR1 ENHRY and CDR2 SYGVKD come from the germline V gene. CDR3 length: 12 residues. For the CDR3, the DNA is TGTGCCATCAGTGAGAGCACAGATACGCAGTATTTT. The encoded protein is CAISESTDTQYF.

In regard to this clone: The identical CDR3 is also encoded by other nucleotide sequences in the sample. This rearrangement joins TRBV5-1 to TRBJ2-5; D is unresolved. This CDR3 has 11 residues. Germline CDR1 reads SGHRS; CDR2 reads YFSETQ. V lost 4 bases and J 3 bases, leaving 4 bases between the germline ends. CDR3 residues: CASSLEETQYF. CDR3 DNA sequence: TGCGCCAGCAGCCTCGAAGAGACCCAGTACTTC.

The chain joins TRBV14 to TRBJ2-2; D ambiguous. The germline V gene encodes CDR1 SGHDN and CDR2 FVKESK. Between the trimmed V and J ends, which lost 6 bases and 5 bases, there was a span of 13 bases. The CDR3 contains 14 residues. Here the CDR3 DNA reads TGTGCCAGCAGTATCCTCCGGTTGACCGGGGAGCTGTTTTTT. It encodes CASSILRLTGELFF. Drawing the rest from reference TRBV14 and TRBJ2-2, the complete variable domain is EAGVTQFPSHSVIEKGQTVTLRCDPISGHDNLYWYRRVMGKEIKFLLHFVKESKQDESGMPNNRFLAERTGGTYSTLKVQPAELEDSGVYFCASSILRLTGELFFGEGSRLTVL.

To note about this clone: Since no conserved phenylalanine or tryptophan closes the CDR3, a read error is the likely cause. The CDR3 nucleotides are TGTGCCAGCATGGACAGGGGGTTCTACACTGAAGCTTTCCTT. It specifies CASMDRGFYTEAFL. This chain connects TRBV27 to TRBJ1-1; TRBD1 matches at 10 bases. J lost 3 bases, V lost 7 bases, and 5 bases had no gene match. The germline V gene encodes CDR1 MNHEY and CDR2 SMNVEV (reference sequence). This CDR3 comprises 14 residues.

For the CDR3, the DNA is TGTGCCAGCAGCTTGGTGGGACAGGGCCCCACTGAAGCTTTCTTT. Translation: CASSLVGQGPTEAFF. J is TRBJ1-1 and V is TRBV5-5, with 9 bases that match TRBD1. This CDR3 is 15 amino acids long. The V gene end was trimmed by 0 bases and the J gene end by 4 bases; junction bases not matched to a gene: 4. CDR1 and CDR2 from the germline V gene are SGHKS and YYEKEE (reference sequence).

This sequence joins TRBV5-8 and TRBJ2-3; 9 bases fit TRBD1. Germline V gene sequence: CDR1 SGHTS, CDR2 YDEGEE. The trim removed 2 bases at V and 2 bases at J, leaving 0 bases unmatched. CDR3 size: 14 residues. The CDR3 DNA reads TGTGCCAGCAGCTTACAGGGGGCCACAGATACGCAGTATTTT. It specifies CASSLQGATDTQYF. The full variable domain, rest sourced from reference TRBV5-8 and TRBJ2-3, is EAGVTQSPTHLIKTRGQQATLRCSPISGHTSVYWYQQALGLGLQFLLWYDEGEERNRGNFPPRFSGRQFPNYSSELNVNALELEDSALYLCASSLQGATDTQYFGPGTRLTVL.

This clone has just one count. The chain combines TRBV7-3 with TRBJ1-5, with unresolved D. V was pared by 5 bases and J by 0 bases, with 14 bases between. CDR1 and CDR2 (germline): SGHTA, FQGTGA. The CDR3 has 16 residues. The CDR3 sequence is CASSATRGYSNQPQHF. CDR3 DNA: TGTGCCAGCAGCGCGACCCGGGGTTATAGCAATCAGCCCCAGCATTTT. The full variable domain, in which reference TRBV7-3 and TRBJ1-5 provide the parts outside the CDR3, is GAGVSQTPSNKVTEKGKYVELRCDPISGHTALYWYRQSLGQGPEFLIYFQGTGAADDSGLPNDRFFAVRPEGSVSTLKIQRTERGDSAVYLCASSATRGYSNQPQHFGDGTRLSIL.

The chain is built from TRBV10-1 and TRBJ1-2, with D possibly TRBD1 on 6 matching bases. Germline loops: CDR1 WNHNN, CDR2 SYGVQD (reference sequence). V shed 10 bases and J shed 2 bases, with 20 bases lying between them. The CDR3 covers 15 residues. The CDR3 nucleotides are TGCGCCATCCACCTTGGGGGGCGCAAGAACTATGGCTACACCTTC. Translated, it gives CAIHLGGRKNYGYTF.

This sequence joins TRBV7-3 and TRBJ2-5, with 8 bases lining up with TRBD2. The CDR3 is 15 amino acids. The germline CDR1 and CDR2 sequences are SGHTA and FQGTGA. V lost 5 bases and J lost 3; bases outside the gene matches: 8. CDR3: CASSTSGGVEETQYF. The CDR3 DNA follows: TGTGCCAGCAGCACGAGCGGGGGAGTAGAAGAGACCCAGTACTTC.

The chain joins TRBV5-1 to TRBJ1-6; D perhaps matches TRBD1 (6 bases). The CDR3 is 16 amino acids. The V gene's germline CDR1 is SGHRS and CDR2 YFSETQ. Trimming took 0 bases from V and 9 from J, leaving 16 bases between them. DNA of the CDR3: TGCGCCAGCAGCTTGGAGGGGGACACTGGGCGTTCACCCCTCCACTTT. It is translated as CASSLEGDTGRSPLHF.

The chain uses TRBV5-1 and TRBJ2-2, with D uncertain. This CDR3 region has 11 residues. With 7 bases removed from V and 8 bases from J, the gap between germline ends came to 9 bases. The germline V gene encodes CDR1 SGHRS and CDR2 YFSETQ. The CDR3 loop is CASGRAGELFF. The CDR3, as DNA: TGCGCCAGCGGTAGAGCAGGGGAGCTGTTTTTT.